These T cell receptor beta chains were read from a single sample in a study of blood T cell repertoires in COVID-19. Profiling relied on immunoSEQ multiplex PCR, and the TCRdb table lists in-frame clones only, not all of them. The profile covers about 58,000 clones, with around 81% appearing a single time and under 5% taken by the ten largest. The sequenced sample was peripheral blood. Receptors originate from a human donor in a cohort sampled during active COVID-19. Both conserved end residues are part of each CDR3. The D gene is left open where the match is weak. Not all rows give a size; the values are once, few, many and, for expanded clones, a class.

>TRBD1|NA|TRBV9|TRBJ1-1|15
TGTGCCAGCAGCGTCGCCGACAGGGCATATACTGAAGCTTTCTTT
CASSVADRAYTEAFF
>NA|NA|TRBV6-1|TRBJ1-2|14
TGTGCCAGCAGTGACAGGGGTTCCGTCTATGGCTACACCTTC
CASSDRGSVYGYTF
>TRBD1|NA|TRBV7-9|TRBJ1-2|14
TGTGCCAGCAGCTTACAGGGGGGTACCTATGGCTACACCTTC
CASSLQGGTYGYTF
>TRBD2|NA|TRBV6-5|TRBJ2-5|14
TGTGCCAGCAGCCGACTAGCGGGGTTGGAGACCCAGTACTTC
CASSRLAGLETQYF
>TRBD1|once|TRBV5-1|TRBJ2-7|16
TGCGCCACCCCACCGGGACAGGGCTTTCTGGGGTACGAGCAGTACTTC
CATPPGQGFLGYEQYF
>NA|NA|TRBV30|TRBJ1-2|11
TGTGCCTGGAGTGGACTGGAGGGCTACACCTTC
CAWSGLEGYTF
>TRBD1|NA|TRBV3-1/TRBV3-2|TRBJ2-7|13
TGTGCCAGCCGGGACAGGGGAGCTCCGGGTTTGTACTTC
CASRDRGAPGLYF
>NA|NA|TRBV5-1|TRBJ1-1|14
TGCGCCAGCAGCTTGGGGCCGTCAGTCGGCGGAGCTTTCTTT
CASSLGPSVGGAFF
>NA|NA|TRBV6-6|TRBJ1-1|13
TGTGCCACGGGGAAGGGCTGGAACACTGAAGCTTTCTTT
CATGKGWNTEAFF
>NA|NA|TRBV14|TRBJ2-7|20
TGTGCCAGCAGCCAAACCCGCGGTCCTGGCGGCCTGAGAAGGGGAAACGAGCAGTACTTC
CASSQTRGPGGLRRGNEQYF
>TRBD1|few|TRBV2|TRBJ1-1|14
TGTGCCAGCAGCGGTACAGGGGGCCGAACTGAAGCTTTCTTT
CASSGTGGRTEAFF
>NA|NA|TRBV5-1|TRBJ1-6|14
TGCGCCAGCACCCGGGAGGGGGACAATTCACCCCTCCACTTT
CASTREGDNSPLHF
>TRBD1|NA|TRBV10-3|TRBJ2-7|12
TGTGCCATCAGCCACAGGGGCGACGAGCAGTACTTC
CAISHRGDEQYF
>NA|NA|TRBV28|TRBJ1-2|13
TGTGCCAGCAGTTTGCGGGGGAACTATGGCTACACCTTC
CASSLRGNYGYTF
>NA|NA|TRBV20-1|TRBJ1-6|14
TGCAGTGCCAGTCGGGGATACCCTAATTCACCCCTCCACTTT
CSASRGYPNSPLHF
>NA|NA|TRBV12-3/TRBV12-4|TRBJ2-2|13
TGTGCCAGCAGTTTTCCGTACACCGGGGAGCTGTTTTTT
CASSFPYTGELFF
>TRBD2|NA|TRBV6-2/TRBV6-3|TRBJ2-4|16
TGTGCCAGCAGTGCCGGGACTAGCGGGGGGGCGGACATTCAGTACTTC
CASSAGTSGGADIQYF
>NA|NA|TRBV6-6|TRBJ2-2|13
TGTGCCAGCAGTACAGGGGAGGCCGGGGAGCTGTTTTTT
CASSTGEAGELFF
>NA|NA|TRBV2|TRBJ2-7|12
TGTGCCAGCCGCGGGGTTAAGGACGAGCAGTACTTC
CASRGVKDEQYF
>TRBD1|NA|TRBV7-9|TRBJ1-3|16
TGTGCCAGCAGCTTAAGTCGGACAGGGGCTGGAAACACCATATATTTT
CASSLSRTGAGNTIYF
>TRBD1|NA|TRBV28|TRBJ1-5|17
TGTGCCAGCAGTTCCCCCGGGACAGGGGTATTCAATCAGCCCCAGCATTTT
CASSSPGTGVFNQPQHF
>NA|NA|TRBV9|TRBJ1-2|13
TGTGCCAGCAGCGGGTACAGCTCTTATGGCTACACCTTC
CASSGYSSYGYTF
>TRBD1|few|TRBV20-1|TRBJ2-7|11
TGCAGTGCTAACAGGGGCTACGAGCAGTACTTC
CSANRGYEQYF
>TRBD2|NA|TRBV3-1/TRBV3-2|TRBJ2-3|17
TGTGCCAGCAGCCAAGGACTAGCGGGACCGAGGGGAGATACGCAGTATTTT
CASSQGLAGPRGDTQYF
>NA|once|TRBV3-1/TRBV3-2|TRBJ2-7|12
TGTGCCAGCAGCCGTGAAGAGGACGAGCAGTACTTC
CASSREEDEQYF
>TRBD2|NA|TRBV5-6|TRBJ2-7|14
TGTGCCAGCAGCTCGGGACTAGCGGTGTACGAGCAGTACTTC
CASSSGLAVYEQYF
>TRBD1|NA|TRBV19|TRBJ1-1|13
TGTGCCAGTAGTACAGGGGGGCTCCTGTCAGCTTTCTTT
CASSTGGLLSAFF
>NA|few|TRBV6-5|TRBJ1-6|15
TGTGCCAGCAGCGCGGGACGGGAGAAGGTTTCACCCCTCCACTTT
CASSAGREKVSPLHF
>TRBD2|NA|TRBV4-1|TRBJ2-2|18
TGCGCCAGCAGCCAAGATAGGAGTAGCGGGATTAACACCGGGGAGCTGTTTTTT
CASSQDRSSGINTGELFF
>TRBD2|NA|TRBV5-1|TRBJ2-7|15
TGCGCCAGCAGCCGGACTAGCGGGAGTTCCTACGAGCAGTACTTC
CASSRTSGSSYEQYF
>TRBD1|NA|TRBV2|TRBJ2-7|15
TGTGCCAGCAGGGGCCGGGACAGGAGCTCCTACGAGCAGTACTTC
CASRGRDRSSYEQYF
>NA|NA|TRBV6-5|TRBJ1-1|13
TGTGCCAGCAGTATCGGGGGACACACTGAAGCTTTCTTT
CASSIGGHTEAFF
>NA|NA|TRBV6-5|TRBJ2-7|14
TGTGCCAGCAGTTATGGTCTCGAGTTATACGAGCAGTACTTC
CASSYGLELYEQYF
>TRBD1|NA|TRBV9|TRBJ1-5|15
TGTGCCAGCAGCGTAGGAGTAGGGGGCAGTCAGCCCCAGCATTTT
CASSVGVGGSQPQHF
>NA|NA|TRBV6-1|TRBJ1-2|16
TGTGCCAGCAGTGAATCGGCTCTGAGGCAGGGCGACGGCTACACCTTC
CASSESALRQGDGYTF
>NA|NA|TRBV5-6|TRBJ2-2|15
TGTGCCAGCGGTCGGGGGTCCCTTGGCACCGGGGAGCTGTTTTTT
CASGRGSLGTGELFF
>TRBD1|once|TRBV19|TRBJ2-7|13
TGTGCCAGGAAAACTCGACAGGGAGCCGAGCAGTACTTC
CARKTRQGAEQYF
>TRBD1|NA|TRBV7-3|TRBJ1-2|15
TGTGCCAGCTCCGGGACAGGGGGCGAAATTGATGGCTACACCTTC
CASSGTGGEIDGYTF
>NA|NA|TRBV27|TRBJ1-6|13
TGTGCCAGCAGTTTGGGCCGAAATTCACCCCTCCACTTT
CASSLGRNSPLHF
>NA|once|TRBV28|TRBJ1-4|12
TGTGCCAGCCGGGGGGCCGGTGAAAAACTGTTTTTT
CASRGAGEKLFF
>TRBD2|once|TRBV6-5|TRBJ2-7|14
TGTGCCAGCAGTCTCCGGACTAGCGGCTACGAGCAGTACTTC
CASSLRTSGYEQYF